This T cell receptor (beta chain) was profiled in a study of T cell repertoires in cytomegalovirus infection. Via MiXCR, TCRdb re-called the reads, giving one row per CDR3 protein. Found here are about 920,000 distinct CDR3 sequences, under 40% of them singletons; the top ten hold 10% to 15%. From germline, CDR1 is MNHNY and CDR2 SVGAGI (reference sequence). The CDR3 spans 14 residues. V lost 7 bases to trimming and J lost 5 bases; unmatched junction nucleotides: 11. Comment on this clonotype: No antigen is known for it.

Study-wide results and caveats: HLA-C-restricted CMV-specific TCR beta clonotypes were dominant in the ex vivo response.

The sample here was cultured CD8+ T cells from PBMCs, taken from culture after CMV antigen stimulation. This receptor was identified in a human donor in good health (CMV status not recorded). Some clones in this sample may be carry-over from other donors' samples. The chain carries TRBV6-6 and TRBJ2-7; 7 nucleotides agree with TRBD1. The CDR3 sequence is CASTVTGAVDEQYF. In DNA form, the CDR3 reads TGTGCCAGCACCGTAACAGGGGCTGTCGACGAGCAGTACTTC.